This T cell receptor beta chain was obtained from a study of blood T cell repertoires in COVID-19. Two negative PCRs, clearance, or symptom resolution characterized the recovered Cohort 3 donors. The CDR3 sequence is 13 residues long. With 3 bases removed from V and 3 bases from J, the gap between germline ends came to 5 bases. CDR1 and CDR2 from the germline V gene are MDHEN and SYDVKM. TCRdb's copy holds only in-frame clones and misses some; the assay was immunoSEQ multiplex PCR. The sample shows 320,000 or so clones, around nine tenths of them seen only once. The sequencing input was PBMCs or T cells enriched from blood (not recorded which). The chain carries TRBV28 and TRBJ1-4; D remains unclear. The sequence derives from a man aged 25 to 40 who had recovered from COVID-19. The CDR3 is CASSLAANEKLFF. For the CDR3, the DNA is TGTGCCAGCAGTTTGGCTGCTAATGAAAAACTGTTTTTT.